The source of this T cell receptor (beta chain) is a study of cytomegalovirus exposure and HLA in healthy donors. Separate from the approximately 670-subject first cohort was the approximately 130-subject validation cohort, to which the donors belonged. Between the trimmed V and J ends, which lost 4 bases and 1 base, there was a span of 10 bases. The germline CDR1 and CDR2 sequences are GTSNPN and SVGIG (reference sequence). This CDR3 region has 13 residues. The sample holds one count of this clone. Its antigen is unknown. Study-level results: In vitro confirmation showed a few CMV-associated chains to be CMV antigen specific.

The table came from immunoSEQ multiplex PCR; TCRdb's copy has only in-frame clones and leaves some out. This table holds some 120,000 clones, 70% to 90% found once. The sequence was obtained from a woman younger than 30 in good health and CMV-seronegative. Material: PBMCs. V is TRBV30 and J is TRBJ1-2; D gene uncertain. CDR3 in DNA: TGTGCCTGGACAGCCGACTTTAACTATGGCTACACCTTC. Its translation: CAWTADFNYGYTF.